The T cell receptor beta chain under discussion was sequenced for a study of blood T cell repertoires in COVID-19. Across the study: PBMCs, B-cell-depleted T cells, or T cells provided the cDNA or gDNA that made up the material.

TCRdb keeps only in-frame clones here, not all; method: immunoSEQ multiplex PCR. The table records 200,000 to 300,000 clones, 75% to 90% of them present only once. The sequenced material came from peripheral blood. The clonotype comes from a woman between 40 and 55 years old with acute or convalescent COVID-19.

In nucleotides, the CDR3 is TGTGCCACCAGCAGAGACGGTTGGACAGTATATAACACTGAAGCTTTCTTT. Protein: CATSRDGWTVYNTEAFF. The chain uses TRBV15 and TRBJ1-1, with a weak D call TRBD1 (6 bases). The CDR3 consists of 17 residues. Trimming took off 0 bases at V and 2 bases at J, with 16 bases between the two ends. The germline CDR1 and CDR2 sequences are LNHNV and YYDKDF (reference sequence).